The clone carrying this T cell receptor (beta chain) is medium-sized by share. Its antigen is as yet unknown. Since it is a stray read in a library aimed at alpha chains, this beta chain has a size that is not meaningful. The time point here: sample taken at primary tumor resection. Whole RNA from tumor, nontumor lung or frozen PBMC was sequenced unsorted. This entry is derived from a study of spatial heterogeneity in lung cancer. For the study at large: Matched bulk RNA-seq yielded a T cell module score, and TCR transcript counts in tumor regions correlated strongly with that score.

Study-wide results and limits: One measure, the expanded intratumoral alpha and beta TCR count, tracked tumor mutation counts.

MiXCR, run by TCRdb on the 5' RACE reads, gives a single entry per CDR3 protein. The table has around 4,800 distinct CDR3 sequences, about an eighth seen once. Specimen: lung tumor tissue, collected at surgery. This clonotype originated in a male donor with early-stage non-small cell lung cancer.

DNA for the CDR3: TGCGCCAGCAGTAATAGTTTTGAAGCTTTCTTT. Translated, it gives CASSNSFEAFF. The genes are TRBV5-1 and TRBJ1-1; no reliable D call. This CDR3 is 11 amino acids long. V was cut by 5 bases and J by 7 bases, with 9 bases left in between. CDR1 SGHRS and CDR2 YFSETQ come from the germline V gene. The complete variable domain, with remaining parts taken from reference TRBV5-1 and TRBJ1-1, reads KAGVTQTPRYLIKTRGQQVTLSCSPISGHRSVSWYQQTPGQGLQFLFEYFSETQRNKGNFPGRFSGRQFSNSRSEMNVSTLELGDSALYLCASSNSFEAFFGQGTRLTVV.